These 10 T cell receptor beta chains were sequenced from one sample in a study of cytomegalovirus exposure and HLA in healthy donors. 60 Vbeta and 13 Jbeta primers were used in PCR. The data were produced by immunoSEQ multiplex PCR, yet TCRdb's version contains in-frame clones alone and is incomplete. The table records around 140,000 clones, roughly 90% of them present only once. Sequencing used PBMCs. These receptors were collected from a woman in her 40s in good health and CMV-seronegative.

The J gene is TRBJ2-3, the V gene TRBV28; the match to TRBD2 covers 8 bases. V lost 4 bases and J lost 1; bases outside the gene matches: 10. Germline CDR1 and CDR2: MDHEN and SYDVKM. The CDR3 has 17 amino acids. CDR3 in DNA: TGTGCCAGCAGTTCCTCACTAGCGGCGAGCCGCACAGATACGCAGTATTTT. Its protein product is CASSSSLAASRTDTQYF.

The chain is built from TRBV5-5 and TRBJ2-3, with 7 bases that match TRBD2. Looked up from germline, CDR1 is SGHKS and CDR2 is YYEKEE (reference sequence). This CDR3 spans 15 amino acids. Trimming at V came to 3 bases and at J to 4 bases, leaving 8 bases not matched to a gene. The CDR3 protein is CASSWDGLVADTQYF. CDR3 DNA sequence: TGTGCCAGCAGCTGGGACGGACTAGTCGCAGATACGCAGTATTTT.

This clone was seen a handful of times. This sequence joins TRBV27 and TRBJ1-2; perhaps TRBD1 as D (5 bases). Trimming took off 3 bases at V and 2 bases at J, with 13 bases between the two ends. In germline, CDR1 is MNHEY, CDR2 SMNVEV (reference sequence). This CDR3 region has 15 residues. CDR3 residues: CASSFTPAGNYGYTF. CDR3 nucleotides: TGTGCCAGCAGTTTCACCCCGGCAGGGAACTATGGCTACACCTTC.

The J gene is TRBJ2-2, the V gene TRBV6-6, with 9 bases aligning to TRBD2. Germline trimming cut 4 bases from V and 7 bases from J; bases unmatched to any gene: 7. This CDR3 has 15 residues. The V gene's germline CDR1 is MNHNY and CDR2 SVGAGI (reference sequence). CDR3 DNA: TGTGCCAGCAGTTCAATAGCGGGAGTCAGCGGGGAGCTGTTTTTT. Encoded protein: CASSSIAGVSGELFF.

The genes are TRBV6-1 and TRBJ1-4; 8 bases are shared with TRBD1. Looked up from germline, CDR1 is MNHNS and CDR2 is SASEGT. The CDR3 has 11 amino acids. Trimming at V came to 4 bases and at J to 14 bases, leaving 3 bases not matched to a gene. CDR3 in amino acids: CASSGRDRLFF. For the CDR3, the DNA is TGTGCCAGCAGTGGCAGGGACAGGCTGTTTTTT.

The chain couples TRBV5-1 to TRBJ2-7; D gene ambiguous. Trimming shortened V by 3 bases and J by 3 bases, and 10 bases separated the two germline ends. CDR3 length: 13 residues. Germline V gives CDR1 SGHRS, CDR2 YFSETQ. CDR3 protein: CASSSNSLYEQYF. In nucleotides, the CDR3 is TGCGCCAGCAGCTCGAACTCTCTCTACGAGCAGTACTTC.

This rearrangement joins TRBV19 to TRBJ2-1; 15 bases match TRBD2. The ends lost 4 bases at V and 4 bases at J; junction bases unmatched: 5. Looked up from germline, CDR1 is LNHDA and CDR2 is SQIVND (reference sequence). The CDR3 covers 17 residues. This chain's CDR3 is CASSTGTSGRRYNEQFF. Here the CDR3 DNA reads TGTGCCAGTAGTACGGGGACTAGCGGGAGGAGATACAATGAGCAGTTCTTC.

This clone has a single count. The J gene is TRBJ2-1, the V gene TRBV4-2; D is perhaps TRBD2 (6 bases). This CDR3 comprises 15 residues. V was trimmed by 3 bases and J by 10 bases, leaving 19 bases between them. Germline CDR1 is LGHNA and CDR2 is YNFKEQ. In DNA form, the CDR3 reads TGTGCCAGCAGCCAGTACCGGGACTTGCCTTTAGAGCAGTTCTTC. Residues: CASSQYRDLPLEQFF.

This rearrangement joins TRBV6-1 to TRBJ1-2, with a weak D call TRBD1 (5 bases). In germline, CDR1 is MNHNS, CDR2 SASEGT. CDR3 size: 14 residues. V lost 1 base, J lost 7 bases, and 13 bases lay in between. The CDR3 here is CASSEVGSGGGYTF. CDR3 bases: TGTGCCAGCAGTGAAGTAGGGTCGGGGGGTGGCTACACCTTC.

On this clone itself: Germline and junction disagree at one end, which may indicate a read error. The genes are TRBV7-9 and TRBJ2-2; TRBD2 agrees at 7 bases. Germline CDR1 reads SEHNR; CDR2 reads FQNEAQ (reference sequence). There are 16 residues in the CDR3. This chain's CDR3 is CSSKGVSLAAGGELFF. DNA of the CDR3: TGTTCCAGCAAAGGGGTTTCTCTAGCGGCGGGCGGGGAGCTGTTTTTT.